Below are 5 T cell receptor beta chains sequenced from a single sample in a study of T cell changes during pregnancy in multiple sclerosis. Profiling relied on immunoSEQ multiplex PCR, and the TCRdb table lists in-frame clones only, not all of them. The table includes fewer than 75,000 clones, 75% to 95% detected once. The material sequenced was peripheral blood, taken in the first trimester of pregnancy. The receptors originated from a female donor with multiple sclerosis, enrolled in a pregnancy study.

The gene calls are TRBV5-1 and TRBJ2-1, with 11 bases that match TRBD1. The germline V gene has CDR1 SGHRS and CDR2 YFSETQ. The V and J ends lost 1 base and 3 bases, in that order; junction bases with no gene match: 3. The CDR3 consists of 16 residues. The CDR3 DNA follows: TGCGCCAGCAGCTTGTCGGGGACAGGGGGCTACAATGAGCAGTTCTTC. Translating it yields CASSLSGTGGYNEQFF.

The genes are TRBV5-1 and TRBJ1-1; possibly TRBD1 for D (6 bases). Trimming pared 5 bases from V and 8 bases from J, leaving 19 bases between. The CDR3 has 14 residues. Germline V CDR1 and CDR2: SGHRS, YFSETQ. The CDR3 protein is CASSSSTGIMEAFF. The CDR3 region has the DNA TGCGCCAGCAGTTCTTCCACAGGGATCATGGAAGCTTTCTTT.

This clone was seen many times. The CDR3 region has the DNA TGTGCCAGCAGCTCCTCACAGGGGTACCAGCCCCAGCATTTT. Encoded protein: CASSSSQGYQPQHF. The J gene is TRBJ1-5, the V gene TRBV5-5; 7 bases match TRBD1. The V segment lost 3 bases and the J segment 7 bases; nucleotides outside the gene matches: 7. The CDR3 has 14 residues. Germline V gives CDR1 SGHKS, CDR2 YYEKEE (reference sequence). Supplemented by reference TRBV5-5 and TRBJ1-5, the full variable domain reads DAGVTQSPTHLIKTRGQQVTLRCSPISGHKSVSWYQQVLGQGPQFIFQYYEKEERGRGNFPDRFSARQFPNYSSELNVNALLLGDSALYLCASSSSQGYQPQHFGDGTRLSIL.

This chain uses TRBV2 with TRBJ1-1; perhaps TRBD1 as D (6 bases). The V gene lost 9 bases and the J gene lost 1 base, with 12 bases spanning the gap. The CDR3 has 13 amino acids. Germline values: CDR1 SNHLY, CDR2 FYNNEI. The CDR3 loop is CASSWTANTEAFF. CDR3 sequence (DNA): TGTGCCAGTTCTTGGACAGCGAACACTGAAGCTTTCTTT.

In its sample, this clone was seen once. The V gene is TRBV19, the J gene TRBJ2-2, with TRBD1 as a possible D gene (5 bases). The V end lost 9 bases, the J end lost 7 bases, and 12 bases lay between the germline ends. CDR3 length: 12 amino acids. CDR1 LNHDA and CDR2 SQIVND come from the germline V gene (reference sequence). CDR3 protein: CASQGVGGELFF. CDR3 sequence (DNA): TGTGCCAGCCAGGGTGTCGGCGGGGAGCTGTTTTTT.